The present T cell receptor beta chain was sequenced within a study of Ad26.COV2.S vaccination and SARS-CoV-2 variants. Study in general: The donor participated in the COV1001 trial, in its Ad26.COV2.S arm. Dosing was one shot or two shots 56 days apart.

CDR3 length equals 15 residues. In germline, CDR1 is SEHNR, CDR2 FQNEAQ (reference sequence). The trim removed 3 bases at V and 4 bases at J, leaving 5 bases unmatched. Data came from immunoSEQ multiplex PCR; TCRdb stores just in-frame clones and leaves some out. This table has a few hundred thousand clones, approximately 90% appearing once. Treatment noted: about 20 received Ad26.COV2.S at low or high dose, single or two shots; about 5 received placebo; per-sample allocation not given. Following the first vaccine or placebo injection, samples were taken on day 63. Donation was by an adult aged 18-55 years who was in Boston. SARS-CoV-2 spike from the Wuhan strain was encoded by the vaccine, an Ad26 vector.

The sample was peripheral blood, taken in a trial of Ad26.COV2.S vaccine versus placebo. This chain connects TRBV7-9 to TRBJ1-4; 7 bases agree with TRBD1. This TCR was sampled from a person between 18 and 65 years old who received the Ad26.COV2.S COVID-19 vaccine or a placebo. CDR3 nucleotide sequence: TGTGCCAGCAGCTTCGGGGACAGCCTTAATGAAAAACTGTTTTTT. Amino acid sequence: CASSFGDSLNEKLFF.